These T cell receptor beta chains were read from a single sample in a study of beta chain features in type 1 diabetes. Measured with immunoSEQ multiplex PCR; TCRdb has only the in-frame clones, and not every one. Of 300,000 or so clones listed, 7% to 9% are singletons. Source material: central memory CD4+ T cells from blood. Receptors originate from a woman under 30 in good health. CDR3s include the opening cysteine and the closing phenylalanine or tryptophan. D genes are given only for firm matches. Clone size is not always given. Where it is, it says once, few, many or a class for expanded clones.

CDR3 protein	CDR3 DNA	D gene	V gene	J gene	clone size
CASSSGGTDFYEQYF	TGCGCCAGCAGCTCTGGCGGGACCGACTTCTACGAGCAGTACTTC	.	TRBV5-1	TRBJ2-7	few
CATSRDPGDTQYF	TGTGCCACCAGCAGAGATCCGGGGGATACGCAGTATTTT	.	TRBV15	TRBJ2-3	many
CASSFGSGSGPQYF	TGTGCCAGCAGCTTCGGTAGCGGGAGTGGTCCCCAGTACTTC	TRBD2	TRBV5-6	TRBJ2-5	few
CASRPGTNNEKLFF	TGTGCCAGCAGGCCCGGGACCAATAATGAAAAACTGTTTTTT	.	TRBV5-8	TRBJ1-4	.
CASSLAGTNLRVTQYF	TGTGCCAGCAGCTTGGCCGGGACCAACCTACGTGTTACGCAGTATTTT	.	TRBV5-4	TRBJ2-3	.
CASSESVAQYF	TGTGCCAGCAGTGAATCCGTAGCTCAGTACTTC	.	TRBV2	TRBJ2-7	.
CASSVGQGETQYF	TGTGCCAGCAGCGTGGGACAGGGGGAGACCCAGTACTTC	TRBD1	TRBV7-8	TRBJ2-5	.
CASSLALNTEAFF	TGTGCCAGCAGCTTAGCTCTGAACACTGAAGCTTTCTTT	.	TRBV7-8	TRBJ1-1	.
CASKVGQGSTDTQYF	TGTGCCAGCAAGGTTGGGCAGGGTTCGACAGATACGCAGTATTTT	.	TRBV2	TRBJ2-3	few
CASSIPNSAFNGNTIYF	TGTGCCAGTAGTATCCCGAACAGTGCCTTCAATGGAAACACCATATATTTT	.	TRBV19	TRBJ1-3	.
CASSEAYYGYTF	TGTGCCAGCAGTGAGGCCTACTATGGCTACACCTTC	.	TRBV6-1	TRBJ1-2	.
CSVVGGRVTDTQYF	TGCAGCGTTGTTGGGGGAAGGGTAACAGATACGCAGTATTTT	.	TRBV29-1	TRBJ2-3	.
CASSQDGAGLDNEQFF	TGTGCCAGCAGCCAAGACGGAGCGGGTCTAGACAATGAGCAGTTCTTC	.	TRBV7-9	TRBJ2-1	.
CASSPSIPGQSSGELFF	TGTGCCAGCTCACCATCAATTCCGGGACAGTCGAGCGGGGAGCTGTTTTTT	TRBD1	TRBV18	TRBJ2-2	many
CASSLSGSTDTQYF	TGTGCCAGCAGTCTGAGCGGTAGCACAGATACGCAGTATTTT	.	TRBV2	TRBJ2-3	.
CASSINVLGELFF	TGTGCCAGTAGTATAAACGTCCTCGGGGAGCTGTTTTTT	.	TRBV19	TRBJ2-2	few
CASSPGQGTGAQYF	TGTGCCAGCTCGCCGGGACAGGGGACAGGGGCCCAGTACTTC	TRBD1	TRBV18	TRBJ2-5	.
CSAWTGSTQYF	TGCAGTGCTTGGACCGGGTCCACGCAGTATTTT	.	TRBV20-1	TRBJ2-3	few
CASSFRQGVDTGELFF	TGTGCCAGCAGCTTCCGACAGGGGGTCGACACCGGGGAGCTGTTTTTT	TRBD1	TRBV7-9	TRBJ2-2	many
CASSSRDRGDTEAFF	TGTGCCAGCAGTTCGAGGGACAGGGGCGATACTGAAGCTTTCTTT	TRBD1	TRBV6-1	TRBJ1-1	.
CSASRGHEQYF	TGCAGTGCTTCCAGGGGGCACGAGCAGTACTTC	TRBD1	TRBV20-1	TRBJ2-7	few
CASSIPRFSYEQYF	TGTGCCAGTAGTATCCCCCGTTTCTCCTACGAGCAGTACTTC	.	TRBV19	TRBJ2-7	.
CASSLREAVRNEQFF	TGTGCCAGCAGCTTAAGAGAGGCCGTAAGAAATGAGCAGTTCTTC	.	TRBV7-8	TRBJ2-1	few
CASSLVAVATTTQYF	TGTGCCAGCAGCTTAGTGGCAGTAGCAACAACTACGCAGTATTTT	.	TRBV7-2	TRBJ2-3	.
CASRTYATNEKLFF	TGTGCCAGTAGGACTTATGCAACTAATGAAAAACTGTTTTTT	.	TRBV19	TRBJ1-4	few
CASSSRDREMETQYF	TGCGCCAGCAGCTCCCGGGACAGGGAGATGGAGACCCAGTACTTC	TRBD1	TRBV4-3	TRBJ2-5	few
CASSPRQSGRAPNEQFF	TGTGCCAGCTCACCGAGGCAGTCGGGGAGGGCGCCCAATGAGCAGTTCTTC	TRBD2	TRBV18	TRBJ2-1	.
CASGTTETQYF	TGTGCTAGTGGAACGACAGAGACCCAGTACTTC	.	TRBV12-5	TRBJ2-5	few
CASSPTSGRAGGNEQFF	TGTGCCAGCTCACCGACTAGCGGGAGGGCCGGGGGCAATGAGCAGTTCTTC	TRBD2	TRBV18	TRBJ2-1	few
CAISELRTDTQYF	TGTGCCATCAGTGAGCTGAGGACAGATACGCAGTATTTT	.	TRBV10-3	TRBJ2-3	many
CASSIGTVYEQYF	TGTGCCAGCAGCATCGGGACAGTCTACGAGCAGTACTTC	TRBD1	TRBV7-2	TRBJ2-7	.
CASSYLADEQFF	TGTGCCAGCAGTTATTTGGCCGATGAGCAGTTCTTC	.	TRBV2	TRBJ2-1	few
CSRLGGKAFF	TGCAGCAGACTCGGGGGGAAAGCTTTCTTT	.	TRBV29-1	TRBJ1-1	.
CASSVAPSGRTGELFF	TGTGCCAGCAGCGTAGCCCCTAGCGGGAGGACCGGGGAGCTGTTTTTT	TRBD2	TRBV9	TRBJ2-2	.
CASSLGQGQPDTQYF	TGTGCCAGCAGCTTAGGTCAGGGGCAGCCAGATACGCAGTATTTT	.	TRBV11-2	TRBJ2-3	once
CSVSSLSGANVLTF	TGCAGCGTTTCTAGCCTATCTGGGGCCAACGTCCTGACTTTC	.	TRBV29-1	TRBJ2-6	few
CASSTTSGSPNEQFF	TGCGCCAGCAGCACGACTAGCGGGAGTCCGAATGAGCAGTTCTTC	TRBD2	TRBV5-1	TRBJ2-1	few
CASLSTVGTGGYTF	TGTGCCAGCCTTTCAACGGTGGGGACGGGCGGCTACACCTTC	.	TRBV11-2	TRBJ1-2	few
CASSPRGTGNTDTQYF	TGTGCCAGCAGCCCCAGAGGGACAGGCAACACAGATACGCAGTATTTT	TRBD1	TRBV11-2	TRBJ2-3	few